This T cell receptor beta chain originates from a study of control samples from healthy donors and cancer patients. The CDR3 consists of 15 residues. Trimming cost V 4 bases and J 7 bases, with 17 bases left between them. CDR1 is SGHAT, CDR2 FQNNGV, per germline. TCRdb keeps only in-frame clones here, not all; method: immunoSEQ multiplex PCR. The data show approximately 150,000 clones, with 94% seen just once and over 10% held by the top ten. Input material: blood. The rearrangement joins TRBV11-2 to TRBJ1-3, with D hard to call. The TCR originated in a man between 35 and 55 years old in good health. As DNA, the CDR3 is TGTGCCAGCAGCTCAACCTTTGACCCGAGTAACACCATATATTTT. Its protein is CASSSTFDPSNTIYF.